One and the same sample provided the 20 T cell receptor beta chains below, sequenced in a study of T-cell memory formation after mild COVID-19. TCRdb redid the calling of the 5' RACE reads with MiXCR, one entry per CDR3 protein. Here the sample spans fewer than 110,000 distinct CDR3 sequences, 13% to 15% being singletons. The sample was PBMCs or a T cell subset sorted from them (not recorded which). Receptors were obtained from a man younger than 35 who had mild COVID-19 (a few samples of this study predate the infection). Cell type and time point are not known.

Ten or more counts support this clonotype. The J gene is TRBJ1-1, the V gene TRBV5-1; D is unresolved. Trimming cost V 2 bases and J 4 bases, with 12 bases left between them. Germline V gene sequence: CDR1 SGHRS, CDR2 YFSETQ. The CDR3 loop spans 14 amino acids. This CDR3 is CASSLVGRFTEAFF. CDR3 bases: TGCGCCAGCAGCTTAGTTGGCCGCTTCACTGAAGCTTTCTTT.

V is TRBV10-2 and J is TRBJ2-3, with D perhaps matching TRBD1 (6 bases). The ends were cut back, 8 bases at V and 10 bases at J, with 16 bases in the middle. The CDR3 contains 12 residues. CDR1 and CDR2 from the germline V gene are WSHSY and SAAADI. The CDR3 region is CASEGVSRAQYF. DNA of the CDR3: TGCGCCAGCGAGGGGGTGTCCCGGGCGCAGTATTTT.

Only a few counts were recorded for this clonotype. In DNA, the CDR3 is TGTGCCAGCAGTTTCGGGACAGGGACCTACGAGCAGTACGTC. This encodes CASSFGTGTYEQYV. The V and J genes are TRBV6-2 or TRBV6-3 and TRBJ2-7; TRBD1 matches at 9 bases. This CDR3 is 14 amino acids long. Unmatched junction bases numbered 3, after V lost 4 bases and J lost 2 bases. Germline V lookup: CDR1 MNHEY, CDR2 SVGEGT.

In this sample, this clonotype turned up a few times. The gene calls are TRBV28 and TRBJ1-5; D not certain. V dropped 6 bases and J dropped 3 bases, with 27 bases sitting between them. Germline lookup yields CDR1 MDHEN and CDR2 SYDVKM. The CDR3 has 19 amino acids. The CDR3 loop reads CASSPSHEGHLAYNQPQHF. CDR3 nucleotides: TGTGCCAGCAGCCCCTCGCACGAGGGTCACCTTGCCTACAATCAGCCCCAGCATTTT.

This clonotype appeared a few times. The chain joins TRBV25-1 to TRBJ2-2, with a tentative D call TRBD2 (6 bases). The V end was cut by 8 bases, the J end by 4 bases, with 17 bases between. The length of the CDR3 is 15 residues. The V gene's germline CDR1 is MGHDK and CDR2 SYGVNS. The CDR3 DNA follows: TGTGCCAGCTCTTTCTTTGCGGGGCGCACCGGGGAGCTGTTTTTT. Protein product: CASSFFAGRTGELFF.

This clonotype was recorded many times. The CDR3 DNA follows: TGTGCCAGCAGCTTAGCTCAGAACTACGAGCAGTACGTC. Its protein is CASSLAQNYEQYV. This chain connects TRBV7-2 to TRBJ2-7; D is unresolved. Germline-derived CDR1 and CDR2 are SGHTA and FQGNSA. Trimming took 0 bases from V and 3 from J, leaving 6 bases between them. The CDR3 has 13 amino acids.

A few counts support this clonotype. V and J are TRBV7-8 and TRBJ2-3, with D possibly being TRBD2 (5 bases). Germline CDR1 is SGHVS and CDR2 is FQNEAQ. Trimming removed 5 bases from V and 1 base from J, with 10 bases in between. This CDR3 is 14 amino acids long. In nucleotides, the CDR3 is TGTGCCAGCAGCCCCCTCGGGGGCACAGATACGCAGTATTTT. Amino acids: CASSPLGGTDTQYF.

This clonotype was detected only a few times. The gene calls are TRBV4-1 and TRBJ2-1; D remains unclear. The CDR3 spans 14 residues. Per the germline V gene, CDR1 is MGHRA and CDR2 is YSYEKL. Trimming removed 1 base at V and 8 bases at J, with 12 bases between. CDR3: CASSQGVAWYEQFF. In DNA form, the CDR3 reads TGCGCCAGCAGCCAAGGGGTAGCCTGGTATGAGCAGTTCTTC.

This clonotype was counted a few times. This chain joins TRBV15 and TRBJ2-3, with D possibly being TRBD2 (5 bases). This CDR3 contains 14 residues. The ends were cut back, 5 bases at V and 5 bases at J, with 14 bases in the middle. The germline V gene has CDR1 LNHNV and CDR2 YYDKDF (reference sequence). The CDR3 nucleotides are TGTGCCACCAGCCGGGAAGATCGCGTAGATACGCAGTATTTT. This encodes CATSREDRVDTQYF.

This clonotype was seen a handful of times. The chain has TRBV2 and TRBJ2-1; D perhaps matches TRBD2 (7 bases). This CDR3 spans 15 amino acids. V lost 4 bases to trimming and J lost 9 bases, with 19 bases between them. Germline V lookup: CDR1 SNHLY, CDR2 FYNNEI. CDR3 sequence reads: CASSVRGGAYLEQFF. The DNA for the CDR3 is TGTGCCAGCAGTGTTAGAGGGGGGGCCTATCTTGAGCAGTTCTTC.

This clonotype was counted between two and nine times. J is TRBJ1-6 and V is TRBV4-1, with D maybe TRBD1 (5 bases). The CDR3 sequence is 14 residues long. Germline CDR1 and CDR2: MGHRA and YSYEKL. V lost 4 bases and J 10 bases, leaving 14 bases between the germline ends. As DNA, the CDR3 is TGCGCCAGCAGCCCTACTCGGGGGACCTCACCCCTCCACTTT. It codes for CASSPTRGTSPLHF.

The rearrangement links TRBV4-3 to TRBJ2-3, with 12 nucleotides matching TRBD2. J gave up 5 bases and V 0 bases, and 3 bases lay outside the gene matches. CDR1 is LGHNA and CDR2 is YSLEER in the germline V gene. The CDR3 loop spans 16 amino acids. The CDR3 bases are TGCGCCAGCAGCCAAGATCTAGCGGGGGGGCAAGATACGCAGTATTTT. Its translation is CASSQDLAGGQDTQYF.

This CDR3 is CASFPFPGANVLTF. The CDR3, as DNA: TGTGCCAGCTTCCCCTTCCCCGGGGCCAACGTCCTGACTTTC. The chain recombines TRBV12-3 or TRBV12-4 with TRBJ2-6; no reliable D call. The CDR3 is 14 amino acids. The germline V and J ends were trimmed by 8 bases and 4 bases, with 12 bases remaining between them.

The CDR3 bases are TGTGCCAGCAGCCAAGGGGGACCCAATGAGCAGTTCTTC. Its protein product is CASSQGGPNEQFF. V usage is TRBV4-2 and J usage is TRBJ2-1; D is perhaps TRBD1 or TRBD2 (5 bases each). Between the trimmed V and J ends, which lost 1 base and 6 bases, there was a span of 7 bases. The CDR3 is made up of 13 amino acids. Germline V CDR1 and CDR2: LGHNA, YNFKEQ.

This sequence joins TRBV7-2 and TRBJ2-3, with D perhaps TRBD1 (6 bases). The CDR3 sequence is 16 residues long. The V gene's germline CDR1 is SGHTA and CDR2 FQGNSA. Trimming removed 5 bases from V and 4 bases from J, with 19 bases in between. The chain's CDR3 is CASSPLGTGLADTQYF. The CDR3 nucleotides are TGTGCCAGCAGCCCCCTAGGTACAGGGCTAGCAGATACGCAGTATTTT.

This clonotype was seen repeatedly, ten times or more. CDR3 bases: TGTGCCATCAGTGACGACAGGGGCGGCGGCACAGATACGCAGTATTTT. It encodes CAISDDRGGGTDTQYF. The chain links TRBV10-3 to TRBJ2-3; TRBD1 agrees at 8 bases. V was pared by 3 bases and J by 1 base, with 6 bases of the junction left unmatched. CDR3 length equals 16 residues. Germline assignment: CDR1 ENHRY and CDR2 SYGVKD.

The rearrangement links TRBV6-2 or TRBV6-3 to TRBJ1-4; D uncertain. Germline CDR1 reads MNHEY; CDR2 reads SVGEGT. V dropped 6 bases and J dropped 4 bases, with 21 bases sitting between them. The CDR3 length is 17 residues. The CDR3 DNA reads TGTGCCAGCAGGAACCCAAACCTCGGACCGAGTAATGAAAAACTGTTTTTT. Translated: CASRNPNLGPSNEKLFF.

This clonotype has only one observation. The chain recombines TRBV28 with TRBJ2-2; TRBD2 is a possible D gene (6 bases). Germline V gene data show CDR1 as MDHEN and CDR2 as SYDVKM. The length of the CDR3 is 16 residues. V was trimmed by 3 bases and J by 0 bases, leaving 11 bases between them. CDR3 coding DNA: TGTGCCAGCAGTTTGGATCGGGGGTCGAACACCGGGGAGCTGTTTTTT. This gives the protein CASSLDRGSNTGELFF.

This clonotype was seen a handful of times. This sequence joins TRBV6-5 and TRBJ1-3; TRBD1 agrees at 9 bases. CDR1 and CDR2 (germline): MNHEY, SVGAGI. CDR3 size: 16 residues. The junction had 14 bases not matched to a gene; V was cut back by 6 bases and J by 8 bases. The CDR3 sequence is CASSLTGGPPVDTIYF. The CDR3 nucleotides are TGTGCCAGCAGCCTCACAGGGGGCCCGCCCGTAGACACCATATATTTT.

This sequence joins TRBV6-5 and TRBJ2-1; 13 bases agree with TRBD2. J was trimmed by 7 bases and V by 7 bases; bases with no gene match: 7. Germline-derived CDR1 and CDR2 are MNHEY and SVGAGI. CDR3 length equals 15 residues. Here the CDR3 reads CASIRLAGGPNEQFF. CDR3 coding DNA: TGTGCCAGCATACGACTAGCGGGGGGTCCTAATGAGCAGTTCTTC.